A selection of T cell receptor beta chains follows, all from one sample in a study of control samples from healthy donors and cancer patients. The data were produced by immunoSEQ multiplex PCR, yet TCRdb's version contains in-frame clones alone and is incomplete. The data contain 85,000 to 90,000 clones, more than 75% of them singletons. The sample comprised blood. The receptors here all came from a woman aged 40-49 years in good health. CDR3s include the opening cysteine and the closing phenylalanine or tryptophan. The D gene is left open where the match is weak. Clone size is not always given. Where it is, it says once, few, many or a class for expanded clones.

V,J,size,D,length,DNA,CDR3
TRBV5-4,TRBJ1-1,NA,TRBD1,13,TGTGCCAGCAGCTTCCGGGACAGGGGGGAAGCTTTCTTT,CASSFRDRGEAFF
TRBV6-4,TRBJ1-4,NA,TRBD1,16,TGTGCCAGCAGTCCCGGGACAGGGATTCTTGGTGAAAAACTGTTTTTT,CASSPGTGILGEKLFF
TRBV6-5,TRBJ1-3,NA,NA,14,TGTGCCAGCCGCAGGGAGGGCGAGTCTGGCACCATATATTTT,CASRREGESGTIYF
TRBV5-4,TRBJ1-2,NA,NA,14,TGTGCCAGCAGCTTTGGGGGGACCGACTATGGCTACACCTTC,CASSFGGTDYGYTF
TRBV14,TRBJ1-3,NA,NA,17,TGTGCCAGCAGCCAAGATTGGAGGAGAAGCTCTGGAAACACCATATATTTT,CASSQDWRRSSGNTIYF
TRBV27,TRBJ2-3,NA,TRBD2,16,TGTGCCAGCAGTCCCACTTGGACTAGCGGGGGAGTTACGCAGTATTTT,CASSPTWTSGGVTQYF
TRBV2,TRBJ2-5,NA,NA,15,TGTGCCAGCAGAGCCTCTCGGACGCTCCAAGAGACCCAGTACTTC,CASRASRTLQETQYF
TRBV2,TRBJ1-3,NA,NA,14,TGTGCCAGCAGTGAACTGAGGCAGGGAAACACCATATATTTT,CASSELRQGNTIYF
TRBV5-5,TRBJ2-1,NA,NA,14,TGTGCCAGCAGCTTGGCTCCAGAGTACAATGAGCAGTTCTTC,CASSLAPEYNEQFF
TRBV6-1,TRBJ2-2,NA,TRBD1,17,TGTGCCAGCAGTGGGTCGATGGGGCAACAGGGGACCGGGGAGCTGTTTTTT,CASSGSMGQQGTGELFF
TRBV2,TRBJ1-1,NA,NA,12,TGTGCCAGCAGTCGACGGAACACTGAAGCTTTCTTT,CASSRRNTEAFF
TRBV5-1,TRBJ1-1,NA,NA,13,TGCGCCAGCAGCTCGATGGTGCAGTCAGAAGCTTTCTTT,CASSSMVQSEAFF
TRBV5-6,TRBJ2-1,NA,TRBD1,16,TGTGCCAGCAGCTTGGCGGGACAGGGATCCTACAATGAGCAGTTCTTC,CASSLAGQGSYNEQFF
TRBV25-1,TRBJ1-3,NA,NA,15,TGTGCCAGCAGTGAATTCGGGGACAAAGGAAACACCATATATTTT,CASSEFGDKGNTIYF
TRBV7-2,TRBJ2-2,once,TRBD2,16,TGTGCCAGCAGCTCCCTGGCGGGGGGGCTTACCGGGGAGCTGTTTTTT,CASSSLAGGLTGELFF
TRBV19,TRBJ2-7,NA,TRBD2,14,TGTGCCAGTAGTATCACTAGCGGGGGTGACGAGCAGTACTTC,CASSITSGGDEQYF
TRBV27,TRBJ1-1,NA,TRBD1,13,TGTGCCAGCAGCCCCGACAGGGCAGTACGGGCTTTCTTT,CASSPDRAVRAFF
TRBV2,TRBJ2-4,NA,NA,13,TGTGCCAGCAGTGATTCAGGCCGGAACATTCAGTACTTC,CASSDSGRNIQYF
TRBV5-6,TRBJ2-3,NA,TRBD2,15,TGTGCCAGCAGCTCTTGGACTAGTTCTGCAGATACGCAGTATTTT,CASSSWTSSADTQYF
TRBV10-3,TRBJ1-5,once,TRBD1,16,TGTGCCACCGCAAATTGGGACAGGGGGGGAAATCAGCCCCAGCATTTT,CATANWDRGGNQPQHF
TRBV18,TRBJ1-5,NA,NA,16,TGTGCCAGCTCACCAAGAGCCTTAGAAGGGAATCAGCCCCAGCATTTT,CASSPRALEGNQPQHF
TRBV12-1,TRBJ1-3,NA,NA,22,TGTGCCAGCAGCTTTGCGCTAAGGAGGGACAGGGAGGGATCCAGCTCTGGAAACACCATATATTTT,CASSFALRRDREGSSSGNTIYF
TRBV2,TRBJ2-3,NA,TRBD2,16,TGTGCCAGCAGTGTCAGGACTAGCGGGGCCCGGGATACGCAGTATTTT,CASSVRTSGARDTQYF
TRBV9,TRBJ2-7,NA,TRBD1,15,TGTGCCAGCAGCGTAGGGGACAGTGAAATCTACGAGCAGTACTTC,CASSVGDSEIYEQYF
TRBV18,TRBJ1-1,NA,NA,13,TGTGCCAGCTCACCGGACTTCGACAGTGAAGCTTTCTTT,CASSPDFDSEAFF
TRBV9,TRBJ1-2,NA,TRBD1,15,TGTGCCAGCAGCGTAGCGGCAGGGGGAAGTTATGGCTACACCTTC,CASSVAAGGSYGYTF
TRBV4-3,TRBJ2-4,NA,TRBD1,16,TGCGCCAGCAGCCAAGGAGAGCCCGGGACAGGGTCCATTCAGTACTTC,CASSQGEPGTGSIQYF
TRBV6-5,TRBJ1-1,few,NA,14,TGTGCCAGCAGACCCGGGAAAATGAACACTGAAGCTTTCTTT,CASRPGKMNTEAFF
TRBV3-1/TRBV3-2,TRBJ2-1,NA,NA,13,TGTGCCAGCAGCTCAGGATCAAGGACGTGGCAGTTCTTC,CASSSGSRTWQFF
TRBV10-2,TRBJ1-5,few,NA,13,TGCGCCAGCAGTGTGCAGGGCAATCAGCCCCAGCATTTT,CASSVQGNQPQHF
TRBV7-2,TRBJ1-2,NA,NA,13,TGTGCCAGCAGCTTAGGGACAAGTTATGGCTACACCTTC,CASSLGTSYGYTF
TRBV6-2/TRBV6-3,TRBJ2-7,NA,TRBD2,15,TGTGCCAGCAGTTACTCGACAGCGGGACCCTACGAGCAGTACTTC,CASSYSTAGPYEQYF